These 18 T cell receptor beta chains share one sample of origin, sequenced in a study of memory CD4+ T cells and cytomegalovirus serostatus. The sort gate was single viable CD3+CD4+CD8-CD45RO+ cells for memory CD4+ T cells. Libraries were prepared by immunoSEQ multiplex PCR; TCRdb keeps only in-frame clonotypes and omits some of them. Here the sample spans more than 45,000 clones, about 81% being singletons. Sequencing was carried out using memory CD4+ T cells from blood. The receptors stem from an adult in good health and CMV-seronegative.

The chain couples TRBV10-3 to TRBJ2-3, with TRBD2 matching 11 bases. The CDR3 runs 14 residues. J was trimmed by 6 bases and V by 8 bases; bases with no gene match: 7. Looked up from germline, CDR1 is ENHRY and CDR2 is SYGVKD. CDR3 loop: CAIGLAGGQDTQYF. The CDR3 bases are TGTGCCATCGGGCTAGCGGGAGGTCAGGATACGCAGTATTTT.

The chain couples TRBV2 to TRBJ2-3, with D tentatively TRBD1 (5 bases). Deletions cut 8 bases from V and 0 bases from J, with 12 bases between. The CDR3 is 14 residues long. The germline V gene encodes CDR1 SNHLY and CDR2 FYNNEI. CDR3 residues: CASSTDPSTDTQYF. The DNA of the CDR3 is TGTGCCAGCTCGACAGACCCTAGCACAGATACGCAGTATTTT.

A single count supports this clone. The chain carries TRBV6-5 and TRBJ1-4; D is perhaps TRBD1 (6 bases). Germline-derived CDR1 and CDR2 are MNHEY and SVGAGI. CDR3 length: 15 residues. V lost 4 bases, J lost 4 bases, and 13 bases lay in between. DNA of the CDR3: TGTGCCAGCAGTTCTACCACAGGGCGTAATGAAAAACTGTTTTTT. It yields the protein CASSSTTGRNEKLFF.

The genes are TRBV19 and TRBJ1-2, with 10 bases that match TRBD1. The ends lost 1 base at V and 2 bases at J; junction bases unmatched: 13. The CDR3 is made up of 19 amino acids. Germline lookup yields CDR1 LNHDA and CDR2 SQIVND (reference sequence). This chain's CDR3 is CASSIGYRPGTGVNYGYTF. As DNA, the CDR3 is TGTGCCAGTAGTATAGGCTACCGTCCCGGGACAGGGGTCAACTATGGCTACACCTTC.

This CDR3 is CASSPGIRAKNIQYF. As DNA, the CDR3 is TGTGCCAGTTCCCCCGGGATAAGGGCCAAAAACATTCAGTACTTC. The genes are TRBV27 and TRBJ2-4; D might be TRBD2 (5 bases). With 9 bases removed from V and 1 base from J, the gap between germline ends came to 16 bases. Germline CDR1 and CDR2: MNHEY and SMNVEV (reference sequence). This CDR3 comprises 15 residues.

The chain links TRBV19 to TRBJ2-3, with D possibly TRBD1 on 6 matching bases. The CDR3 has 13 residues. V dropped 7 bases and J dropped 1 base, with 9 bases sitting between them. Germline V gene sequence: CDR1 LNHDA, CDR2 SQIVND (reference sequence). The CDR3 DNA is TGTGCCAGTACGACAGGACGCACAGATACGCAGTATTTT. Translation: CASTTGRTDTQYF.

The genes are TRBV15 and TRBJ1-1; a possible D gene is TRBD1 (5 bases). CDR3 length equals 15 residues. Trimming pared 1 base from V and 1 base from J, leaving 10 bases between. CDR1 LNHNV and CDR2 YYDKDF come from the germline V gene (reference sequence). Here the CDR3 reads CATSRGGFENTEAFF. The CDR3 DNA reads TGTGCCACCAGCAGAGGGGGGTTCGAGAACACTGAAGCTTTCTTT.

The chain carries TRBV7-2 and TRBJ1-5; 10 positions match TRBD1. Germline V CDR1 and CDR2: SGHTA, FQGNSA. Trimming at V came to 1 base and at J to 9 bases, leaving 9 bases not matched to a gene. CDR3 length equals 16 residues. The CDR3 DNA reads TGTGCCAGCAGCTTAGAATGGACAGGGGGGTCCGGGCCCCAGCATTTT. This sequence encodes CASSLEWTGGSGPQHF.

This clone came up a few times. V and J are TRBV9 and TRBJ2-2, with D perhaps matching TRBD1 (5 bases). CDR1 SGDLS and CDR2 YYNGEE come from the germline V gene. V was shortened by 0 bases and J by 0 bases, with 12 bases between the two germline ends. This CDR3 region has 17 residues. The CDR3 sequence is CASSVVSRAANTGELFF. The CDR3, as DNA: TGTGCCAGCAGCGTAGTCAGCAGGGCAGCGAACACCGGGGAGCTGTTTTTT.

V gene TRBV11-3 combines with J gene TRBJ2-2; 12 bases are shared with TRBD2. CDR1 is SGHNT, CDR2 YENEEA, per germline. The V segment lost 4 bases and the J segment 4 bases; nucleotides outside the gene matches: 4. The CDR3 is 16 amino acids. The CDR3 spells CASSSLAGGGTGELFF. CDR3 bases: TGTGCCAGCAGCTCGCTAGCGGGAGGGGGCACCGGGGAGCTGTTTTTT. The whole variable domain, remainder taken from reference TRBV11-3 and TRBJ2-2, is EAGVVQSPRYKIIEKKQPVAFWCNPISGHNTLYWYLQNLGQGPELLIRYENEEAVDDSQLPKDRFSAERLKGVDSTLKIQPAELGDSAVYLCASSSLAGGGTGELFFGEGSRLTVL.

The V gene is TRBV5-8, the J gene TRBJ2-1; either TRBD1 or TRBD2 may fit D (5 bases each). CDR1 is SGHTS and CDR2 is YDEGEE in the germline V gene. Deletions cut 3 bases from V and 7 bases from J, with 14 bases between. The CDR3 consists of 14 residues. In DNA, the CDR3 is TGTGCCAGCAGCTCCCGGGACCCCGAAAATGAGCAGTTCTTC. Its translation is CASSSRDPENEQFF.

This chain connects TRBV9 to TRBJ2-5; TRBD1 might be the D (5 bases). The CDR3 runs 16 residues. V shed 3 bases and J shed 5 bases, with 20 bases lying between them. The V gene's germline CDR1 is SGDLS and CDR2 YYNGEE. CDR3 sequence (DNA): TGTGCCAGCAGCGAGGGGATCAGCCTAGGGATGGAGACCCAGTACTTC. It yields the protein CASSEGISLGMETQYF.

In the case of this clone: Other DNA sequences in this sample translate to the same CDR3. This sequence joins TRBV7-2 and TRBJ1-1; D not certain. Germline CDR1 and CDR2: SGHTA and FQGNSA. Trimming took 6 bases from V and 0 from J, leaving 8 bases between them. The CDR3 is 13 residues long. DNA for the CDR3: TGTGCCAGCAGAGAAGATATGAACACTGAAGCTTTCTTT. This codes for CASREDMNTEAFF.

The rearrangement joins TRBV11-3 to TRBJ1-1, with D maybe TRBD1 (6 bases). This CDR3 contains 19 residues. Trimming took 5 bases from V and 1 from J, leaving 26 bases between them. The V gene's germline CDR1 is SGHNT and CDR2 YENEEA. CDR3 region: CASSAEGTSIRGKNTEAFF. The DNA for the CDR3 is TGTGCCAGCAGCGCTGAAGGGACCTCGATTAGGGGGAAGAACACTGAAGCTTTCTTT. The variable domain in full, completed from reference TRBV11-3 and TRBJ1-1, reads EAGVVQSPRYKIIEKKQPVAFWCNPISGHNTLYWYLQNLGQGPELLIRYENEEAVDDSQLPKDRFSAERLKGVDSTLKIQPAELGDSAVYLCASSAEGTSIRGKNTEAFFGQGTRLTVV.

The V and J genes are TRBV27 and TRBJ2-2; 8 nucleotides line up with TRBD1. Per germline, CDR1 MNHEY and CDR2 SMNVEV (reference sequence). V shed 8 bases and J 5 bases; nucleotides not matched to a gene: 7. This CDR3 spans 14 amino acids. DNA for the CDR3: TGTGCCAGCCGAGGACAGGGCCCTACCGGGGAGCTGTTTTTT. Protein product: CASRGQGPTGELFF.

This chain connects TRBV4-3 to TRBJ1-2, with 8 bases that match TRBD1. V gave up 0 bases and J gave up 4 bases; unmatched junction bases: 10. The CDR3 has 17 amino acids. Germline loops: CDR1 LGHNA, CDR2 YSLEER. This CDR3 is CASSQDLGQGAIYGYTF. CDR3 DNA: TGCGCCAGCAGCCAAGATCTGGGGCAGGGGGCTATCTATGGCTACACCTTC.

This clone has a handful of counts. This chain joins TRBV27 and TRBJ1-1; weak D call: TRBD1 (6 bases). The CDR3 runs 13 residues. V lost 4 bases to trimming and J lost 8 bases, with 14 bases between them. Per the germline V gene, CDR1 is MNHEY and CDR2 is SMNVEV (reference sequence). CDR3 loop: CASSSGHLREAFF. Here the CDR3 DNA reads TGTGCCAGCAGTTCGGGACATTTGCGGGAAGCTTTCTTT.

The count of this clone is one. The V and J genes are TRBV6-5 and TRBJ2-1; 10 bases line up with TRBD1. Germline loops: CDR1 MNHEY, CDR2 SVGAGI. This CDR3 comprises 15 residues. V gave up 4 bases and J gave up 6 bases; unmatched junction bases: 6. The CDR3 coding sequence is TGTGCCAGCAGTTTTTTTGGGACAGGGGCCAATGAGCAGTTCTTC. It specifies CASSFFGTGANEQFF.